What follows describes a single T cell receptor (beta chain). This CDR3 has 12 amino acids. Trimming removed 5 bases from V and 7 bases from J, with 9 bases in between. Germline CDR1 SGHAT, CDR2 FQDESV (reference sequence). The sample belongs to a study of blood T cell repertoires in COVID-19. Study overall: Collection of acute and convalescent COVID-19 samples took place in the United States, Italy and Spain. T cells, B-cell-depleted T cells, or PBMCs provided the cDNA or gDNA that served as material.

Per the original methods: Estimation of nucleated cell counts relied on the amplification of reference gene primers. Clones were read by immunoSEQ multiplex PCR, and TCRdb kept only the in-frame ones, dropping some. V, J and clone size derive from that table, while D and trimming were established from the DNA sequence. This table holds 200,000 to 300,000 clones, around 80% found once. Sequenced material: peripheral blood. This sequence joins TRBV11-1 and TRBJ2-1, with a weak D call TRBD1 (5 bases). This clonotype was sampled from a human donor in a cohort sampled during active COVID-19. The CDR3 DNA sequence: TGTGCCAGCAGCATTCAGGGTAATGAGCAGTTCTTC. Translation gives CASSIQGNEQFF.